This TCR beta chain originates from a study of cytomegalovirus exposure and HLA in healthy donors. General study points: Reportedly, fewer N-insertions than the roughly 700-donor mean appeared in an Asian-associated ancestry cluster in a later analysis.

This clone appeared once. As yet, its antigen is unknown. CDR1 and CDR2 (germline): SGDLS, YYNGEE. This CDR3 has 12 amino acids. V was cut by 2 bases and J by 4 bases, with 3 bases left in between. Primers: 60 Vbeta forward and 13 Jbeta reverse. The data were produced by immunoSEQ multiplex PCR, yet TCRdb's version contains in-frame clones alone and is incomplete. The sample shows some 150,000 clones, 73% of them seen only once. The sequenced sample was PBMCs. The chain employs TRBV9 and TRBJ2-2; D is uncertain. This clonotype was obtained from a human donor in good health. The CDR3 is CASSVITGELFF. CDR3 nucleotides: TGTGCCAGCAGCGTTATCACCGGGGAGCTGTTTTTT. The full variable domain, its missing parts supplied by reference TRBV9 and TRBJ2-2, is DSGVTQTPKHLITATGQRVTLRCSPRSGDLSVYWYQQSLDQGLQFLIQYYNGEERAKGNILERFSAQQFPDLHSELNLSSLELGDSALYFCASSVITGELFFGEGSRLTVL.